A single sample is the source of the 5 T cell receptor beta chains below, sequenced in a study of T cell responses to AZD1222 COVID-19 vaccine. The protocol was immunoSEQ multiplex PCR, while the TCRdb copy is restricted to in-frame clones and leaves out a portion. This table has some 130,000 clones, approximately 83% appearing once. Sequenced material: peripheral blood, taken on day 0 of AZD1222 vaccination. These receptors all stem from an adult in good health.

The V call is TRBV7-8, the J call TRBJ2-2; D is undetermined. V lost 5 bases, J lost 3 bases, and 16 bases lay in between. Germline lookup yields CDR1 SGHVS and CDR2 FQNEAQ. This CDR3 spans 16 amino acids. CDR3 protein: CASSLRINWDTGELFF. CDR3 nucleotides: TGTGCCAGCAGCCTCCGGATCAATTGGGACACCGGGGAGCTGTTTTTT.

The rearrangement links TRBV6-5 to TRBJ1-2; D might be TRBD1 (5 bases). This CDR3 has 15 amino acids. Trimming took off 3 bases at V and 0 bases at J, with 11 bases between the two ends. CDR1 MNHEY and CDR2 SVGAGI come from the germline V gene. CDR3 coding DNA: TGTGCCAGCAGTTATTACGGGGGAGCTAACTATGGCTACACCTTC. This codes for CASSYYGGANYGYTF.

This clone came up a few times. The genes are TRBV25-1 and TRBJ1-5; D is uncertain. Germline CDR1 is MGHDK and CDR2 is SYGVNS. This CDR3 spans 14 amino acids. V was shortened by 0 bases and J by 4 bases, with 7 bases between the two germline ends. CDR3 in amino acids: CASSEYSFNQPQHF. The DNA of the CDR3 is TGTGCCAGCAGTGAATATTCCTTTAATCAGCCCCAGCATTTT.

The gene calls are TRBV7-9 and TRBJ1-4; D remains ambiguous. The CDR3 extends over 15 amino acids. V lost 0 bases and J 7 bases, leaving 12 bases between the germline ends. The germline V gene encodes CDR1 SEHNR and CDR2 FQNEAQ (reference sequence). This CDR3 reads CASSLAGSYIEKLFF. CDR3 nucleotide sequence: TGTGCCAGCAGCTTAGCAGGGTCGTACATTGAAAAACTGTTTTTT.

The chain recombines TRBV6-1 with TRBJ2-7; TRBD1 is a possible D gene (6 bases). V was clipped by 0 bases and J by 2 bases, with 14 bases between them. CDR3 length: 16 amino acids. The germline V gene has CDR1 MNHNS and CDR2 SASEGT. The CDR3 reads CASSEALGQTTYEQYF. DNA for the CDR3: TGTGCCAGCAGTGAAGCGTTAGGACAGACAACCTACGAGCAGTACTTC.